This entry lists 9 T cell receptor beta chains sequenced from one sample in a study of T cells in Graves' hyperthyroidism and ophthalmopathy. TCR beta CDR3 regions were amplified from RNA. The HTBI primer set was used in a first-round RT-PCR of the TCR CDR3. TCRdb re-called the multiplex PCR reads with MiXCR, one entry per CDR3 protein. Of hundreds of thousands of distinct CDR3 sequences in the sample, about 45% were seen once. The specimen was peripheral blood or thyroid tissue (not recorded which). Receptor source: an adult man with Graves' disease, either hyperthyroidism or ophthalmopathy (not recorded which).

This clonotype was observed at least ten times. The rearrangement links TRBV29-1 to TRBJ1-2; D remains unclear. The V gene's germline CDR1 is SQVTM and CDR2 ANQGSEA. This CDR3 comprises 13 residues. Trimming stripped 4 bases from V and 6 bases from J, with 15 bases between. The CDR3 loop reads CSVVRAGFHGYTF. CDR3 DNA: TGCAGCGTTGTGCGGGCGGGATTCCATGGCTACACCTTC.

This clonotype was seen ten or more times. This chain connects TRBV19 to TRBJ2-5; no clear D gene. This CDR3 region has 11 residues. V was cut by 3 bases and J by 2 bases, with 1 base left in between. Germline values: CDR1 LNHDA, CDR2 SQIVND (reference sequence). This CDR3 reads CASSMQETQYF. CDR3 DNA: TGTGCCAGTAGTATGCAAGAGACCCAGTACTTC. The entire variable domain, with the rest obtained from reference TRBV19 and TRBJ2-5, is as follows: DGGITQSPKYLFRKEGQNVTLSCEQNLNHDAMYWYRQDPGQGLRLIYYSQIVNDFQKGDIAEGYSVSREKKESFPLTVTSAQKNPTAFYLCASSMQETQYFGPGTRLLVL.

On this clonotype itself: One junction end does not reproduce the germline sequence, and a read error may be involved. V is TRBV24-1 and J is TRBJ1-1; D is perhaps TRBD1 (5 bases). The CDR3 extends over 14 amino acids. The germline gives CDR1 KGHDR, CDR2 SFDVKD. The CDR3, as DNA: TGTGCCAGCAGTAACACAGGTCCGAACACTGAAGCTTTCTTT. It codes for CASSNTGPNTEAFF.

In its sample, this clonotype was seen many times. The chain uses TRBV2 and TRBJ1-1; tentatively, D is TRBD1 (6 bases). This CDR3 comprises 14 residues. CDR1 is SNHLY and CDR2 is FYNNEI in the germline V gene. Deletions cut 1 base from V and 2 bases from J, with 8 bases between. CDR3 region: CASSEGQANTEAFF. The CDR3 nucleotides are TGTGCCAGCAGTGAAGGACAGGCTAACACTGAAGCTTTCTTT.

V and J are TRBV2 and TRBJ1-4; 9 bases are shared with TRBD1. Germline CDR1 reads SNHLY; CDR2 reads FYNNEI. The ends lost 7 bases at V and 5 bases at J; junction bases unmatched: 8. The CDR3 runs 15 residues. The CDR3 DNA reads TGTGCCAGCACCCCGGGGGACAGGGTGAATGAAAAACTGTTTTTT. This gives the protein CASTPGDRVNEKLFF.

This clonotype was detected only once. The V call is TRBV29-1, the J call TRBJ2-7, with 9 bases lining up with TRBD1. The CDR3 consists of 14 residues. Germline CDR1 is SQVTM and CDR2 is ANQGSEA. The trim removed 4 bases at V and 0 bases at J, leaving 4 bases unmatched. The CDR3 protein is CSVGGGQGSYEQYF. The CDR3 nucleotides read TGCAGCGTTGGGGGGGGACAGGGCTCCTACGAGCAGTACTTC.

The genes are TRBV9 and TRBJ2-7; no clear D gene. The length of the CDR3 is 13 residues. From germline, CDR1 is SGDLS and CDR2 YYNGEE. The V end was cut by 5 bases, the J end by 6 bases, with 15 bases between. This chain's CDR3 is CASSLSPLREQYF. The CDR3 DNA is TGTGCCAGCAGTTTATCCCCTCTTCGCGAGCAGTACTTC.

This chain's CDR3 is CAISGTSGSETQYF. Written as DNA, the CDR3 is TGTGCCATCAGTGGGACTAGCGGGAGTGAGACCCAGTACTTC. The rearrangement links TRBV10-3 to TRBJ2-5; 13 bases match TRBD2. The CDR3 runs to 14 residues. V gave up 4 bases and J gave up 5 bases; unmatched junction bases: 1. From germline, CDR1 is ENHRY and CDR2 SYGVKD.

The chain uses TRBV29-1 and TRBJ2-7; 9 bases line up with TRBD1. Trimming cost V 6 bases and J 3 bases; bases outside gene matches: 9. CDR1 is SQVTM, CDR2 ANQGSEA, per germline. This CDR3 has 14 residues. The CDR3 sequence is CSVTGQGSGYEQYF. The CDR3 DNA reads TGCAGCGTCACCGGACAGGGGTCGGGCTACGAGCAGTACTTC.